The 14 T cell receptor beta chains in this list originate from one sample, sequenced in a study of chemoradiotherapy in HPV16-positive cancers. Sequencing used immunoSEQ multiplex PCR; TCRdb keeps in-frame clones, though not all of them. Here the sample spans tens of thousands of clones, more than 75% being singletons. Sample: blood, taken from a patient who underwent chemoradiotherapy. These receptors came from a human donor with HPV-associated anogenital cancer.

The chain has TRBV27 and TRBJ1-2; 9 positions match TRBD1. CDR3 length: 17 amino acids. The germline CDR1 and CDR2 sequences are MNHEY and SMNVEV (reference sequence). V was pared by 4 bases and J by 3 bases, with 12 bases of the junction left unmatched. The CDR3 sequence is CASSSLTGTGWYYGYTF. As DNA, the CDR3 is TGTGCCAGCAGTTCCCTGACCGGGACAGGGTGGTACTATGGCTACACCTTC.

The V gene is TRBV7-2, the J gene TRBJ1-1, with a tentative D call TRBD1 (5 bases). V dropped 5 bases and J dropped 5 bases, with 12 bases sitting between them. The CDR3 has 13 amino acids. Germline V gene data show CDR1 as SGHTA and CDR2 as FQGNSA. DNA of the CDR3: TGTGCCAGCAGCCTCCCGGGGGGAACTGAAGCTTTCTTT. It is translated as CASSLPGGTEAFF.

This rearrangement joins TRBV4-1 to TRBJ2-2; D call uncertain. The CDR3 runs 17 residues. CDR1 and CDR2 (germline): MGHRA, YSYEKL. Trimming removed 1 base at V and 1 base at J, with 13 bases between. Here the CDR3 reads CASSQVLRKKNTGELFF. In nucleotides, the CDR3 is TGCGCCAGCAGCCAAGTCCTCAGGAAAAAGAACACCGGGGAGCTGTTTTTT.

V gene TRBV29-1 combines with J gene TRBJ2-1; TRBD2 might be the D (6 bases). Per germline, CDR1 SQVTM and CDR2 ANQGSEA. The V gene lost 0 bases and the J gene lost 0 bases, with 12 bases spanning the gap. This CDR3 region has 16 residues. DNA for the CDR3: TGCAGCGTTGAAGATCCCGGGAGAAGCTCCTACAATGAGCAGTTCTTC. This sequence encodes CSVEDPGRSSYNEQFF.

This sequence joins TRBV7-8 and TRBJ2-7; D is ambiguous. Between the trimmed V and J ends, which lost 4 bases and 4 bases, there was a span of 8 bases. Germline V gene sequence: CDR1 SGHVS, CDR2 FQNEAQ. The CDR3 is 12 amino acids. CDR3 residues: CASSSTPYEQYF. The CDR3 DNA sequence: TGTGCCAGCAGCTCCACGCCTTACGAGCAGTACTTC.

CDR3 sequence: CASRHTGGRGYGYTF. CDR3 DNA: TGTGCCAGTAGGCATACAGGGGGCAGAGGCTATGGCTACACCTTC. The chain carries TRBV19 and TRBJ1-2; 9 bases line up with TRBD1. CDR3 size: 15 residues. The J segment lost 4 bases and the V segment lost 6 bases, leaving 9 bases of the junction unmatched. Germline V gene sequence: CDR1 LNHDA, CDR2 SQIVND (reference sequence).

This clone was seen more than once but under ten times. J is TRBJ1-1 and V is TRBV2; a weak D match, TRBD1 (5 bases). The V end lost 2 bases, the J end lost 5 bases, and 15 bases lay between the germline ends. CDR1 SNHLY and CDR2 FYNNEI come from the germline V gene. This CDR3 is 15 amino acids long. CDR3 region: CASSEISAGRTEAFF. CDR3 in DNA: TGTGCCAGCAGTGAAATTTCAGCAGGGCGGACTGAAGCTTTCTTT. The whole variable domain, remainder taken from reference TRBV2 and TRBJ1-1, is EPEVTQTPSHQVTQMGQEVILRCVPISNHLYFYWYRQILGQKVEFLVSFYNNEISEKSEIFDDQFSVERPDGSNFTLKIRSTKLEDSAMYFCASSEISAGRTEAFFGQGTRLTVV.

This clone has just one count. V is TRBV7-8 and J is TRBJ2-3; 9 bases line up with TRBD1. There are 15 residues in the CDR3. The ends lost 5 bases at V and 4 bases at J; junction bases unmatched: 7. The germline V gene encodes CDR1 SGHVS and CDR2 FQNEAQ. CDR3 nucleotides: TGTGCCAGCAGCCCACAGGGGGCGCAAGCAGATACGCAGTATTTT. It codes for CASSPQGAQADTQYF.

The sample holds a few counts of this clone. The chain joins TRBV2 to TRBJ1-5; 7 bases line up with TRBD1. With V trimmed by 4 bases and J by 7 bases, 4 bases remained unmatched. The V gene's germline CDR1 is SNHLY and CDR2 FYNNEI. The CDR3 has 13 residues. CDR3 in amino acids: CASSGPQGQPQHF. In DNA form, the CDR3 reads TGTGCCAGCAGTGGACCACAGGGGCAGCCCCAGCATTTT.

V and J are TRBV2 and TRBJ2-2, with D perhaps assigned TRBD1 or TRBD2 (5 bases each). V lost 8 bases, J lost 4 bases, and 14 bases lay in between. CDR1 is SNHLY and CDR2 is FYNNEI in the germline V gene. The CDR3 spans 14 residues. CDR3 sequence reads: CASFPGPSTGELFF. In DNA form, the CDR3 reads TGTGCCAGCTTCCCGGGGCCAAGCACCGGGGAGCTGTTTTTT. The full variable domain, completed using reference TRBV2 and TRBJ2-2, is EPEVTQTPSHQVTQMGQEVILRCVPISNHLYFYWYRQILGQKVEFLVSFYNNEISEKSEIFDDQFSVERPDGSNFTLKIRSTKLEDSAMYFCASFPGPSTGELFFGEGSRLTVL.

CDR3 DNA sequence: TGTGCCAGCAGTTTCCCCCAGTCCCGAGGTTTCTTT. It translates to CASSFPQSRGFF. The chain has TRBV28 and TRBJ1-1; D is unresolved. The CDR3 has 12 amino acids. Germline CDR1 MDHEN, CDR2 SYDVKM. V dropped 3 bases and J dropped 13 bases, with 15 bases sitting between them.

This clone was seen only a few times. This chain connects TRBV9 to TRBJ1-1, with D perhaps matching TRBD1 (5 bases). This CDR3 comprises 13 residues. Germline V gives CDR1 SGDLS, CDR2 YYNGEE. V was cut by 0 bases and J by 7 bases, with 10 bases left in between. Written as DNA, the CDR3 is TGTGCCAGCAGCGTAGGGGAGGGACTTGAAGCTTTCTTT. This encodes CASSVGEGLEAFF.

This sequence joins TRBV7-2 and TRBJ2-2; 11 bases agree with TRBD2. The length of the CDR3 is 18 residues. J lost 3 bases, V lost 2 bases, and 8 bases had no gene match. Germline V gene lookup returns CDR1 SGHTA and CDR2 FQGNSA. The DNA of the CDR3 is TGTGCCAGCAGCTTATTTTTAGCGGGGGGGACCCACACCGGGGAGCTGTTTTTT. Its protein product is CASSLFLAGGTHTGELFF.

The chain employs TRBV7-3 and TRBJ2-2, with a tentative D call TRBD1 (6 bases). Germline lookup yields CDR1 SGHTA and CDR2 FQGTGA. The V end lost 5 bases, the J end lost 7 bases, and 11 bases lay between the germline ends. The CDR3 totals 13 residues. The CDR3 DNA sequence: TGTGCCAGCAGCCCCAGGGGAGACGGGGAGCTGTTTTTT. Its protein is CASSPRGDGELFF.